The 29 T cell receptor beta chains given below trace back to one sample, sequenced in a study of T cell clonotyping in hematopoietic cell transplantation. Data came from immunoSEQ multiplex PCR; TCRdb stores just in-frame clones and leaves some out. The sample contains 7,500 to 9,500 clones, roughly 76% of which appear only once. The source material was peripheral blood mononuclear cells, sampled 180 days after allogeneic stem cell transplant. All receptors come from a female patient aged 45-60 years who had an allogeneic stem cell transplant from an unrelated donor, so the T cells may come from the graft donor. Some clones in this sample may be carry-over from other donors' samples.

This clone was found once. The chain uses TRBV6-5 and TRBJ1-2; 10 bases map to TRBD1. CDR1 is MNHEY and CDR2 is SVGAGI in the germline V gene. V shed 7 bases and J 7 bases; nucleotides not matched to a gene: 6. The CDR3 extends over 13 amino acids. DNA for the CDR3: TGTGCCAGCACCAGACAGGGGGCCGGTGGCTACACCTTC. Translated: CASTRQGAGGYTF.

This clone occurred once. This chain uses TRBV5-1 with TRBJ2-1, with D maybe TRBD1 (6 bases). Deletions cut 3 bases from V and 8 bases from J, with 12 bases between. This CDR3 region has 13 residues. Germline V gene data show CDR1 as SGHRS and CDR2 as YFSETQ. CDR3 sequence reads: CASSSYRVDEQFF. DNA for the CDR3: TGCGCCAGCAGCTCCTACAGGGTTGATGAGCAGTTCTTC.

The J gene is TRBJ1-3, the V gene TRBV19; 8 positions agree with TRBD1. CDR1 is LNHDA and CDR2 is SQIVND in the germline V gene (reference sequence). The CDR3 covers 17 residues. J was trimmed by 3 bases and V by 4 bases; bases with no gene match: 11. In nucleotides, the CDR3 is TGTGCCAGTAGTAAGAGGCTACAGGGGGTATTTGGAAACACCATATATTTT. It translates to CASSKRLQGVFGNTIYF.

The J gene is TRBJ2-7, the V gene TRBV27; D remains unclear. With 2 bases removed from V and 3 bases from J, the gap between germline ends came to 8 bases. The CDR3 has 13 residues. Germline V gene lookup returns CDR1 MNHEY and CDR2 SMNVEV (reference sequence). The CDR3 is CASSLTQHYEQYF. The CDR3, as DNA: TGTGCCAGCAGTTTAACACAACACTACGAGCAGTACTTC.

The chain carries TRBV11-3 and TRBJ1-3; D is unclear. This CDR3 is built from 17 residues. In germline, CDR1 is SGHNT, CDR2 YENEEA. V was trimmed by 3 bases and J by 2 bases, leaving 17 bases between them. The CDR3 spells CASSLGPRLDAGNTIYF. Written as DNA, the CDR3 is TGTGCCAGCAGCTTGGGTCCTAGACTGGACGCTGGAAACACCATATATTTT.

The genes are TRBV10-3 and TRBJ2-1, with 7 bases identical to TRBD2. The CDR3 is 13 amino acids. Germline V gene lookup returns CDR1 ENHRY and CDR2 SYGVKD. The J segment lost 5 bases and the V segment lost 9 bases, leaving 7 bases of the junction unmatched. This chain's CDR3 is CAIATLADNEQFF. Here the CDR3 DNA reads TGTGCCATTGCCACCCTAGCGGACAATGAGCAGTTCTTC.

The chain carries TRBV4-1 and TRBJ1-2; weak D call: TRBD1 (6 bases). CDR3 size: 15 residues. V was shortened by 0 bases and J by 5 bases, with 13 bases between the two germline ends. Germline CDR1 and CDR2: MGHRA and YSYEKL. The CDR3 region is CASSQDGGGQYGYTF. As DNA, the CDR3 is TGCGCCAGCAGCCAAGACGGTGGGGGGCAATATGGCTACACCTTC.

The chain carries TRBV5-1 and TRBJ1-2, with 7 bases fitting TRBD1. The germline CDR1 and CDR2 sequences are SGHRS and YFSETQ. Trimming at V came to 9 bases and at J to 1 base, leaving 3 bases not matched to a gene. The CDR3 is 12 amino acids. In nucleotides, the CDR3 is TGCGCCACCCGGGACAGTAACTATGGCTACACCTTC. Translating it yields CATRDSNYGYTF.

The rearrangement links TRBV28 to TRBJ2-3, with 12 bases identical to TRBD2. Losses at the gene ends were 6 bases for V and 2 bases for J; bases not matched to a gene: 6. This CDR3 is built from 16 residues. Germline CDR1 reads MDHEN; CDR2 reads SYDVKM. CDR3: CASSPTSGRHTDTQYF. For the CDR3, the DNA is TGTGCCAGCAGCCCAACTAGCGGGAGGCACACAGATACGCAGTATTTT.

The J gene is TRBJ1-2, the V gene TRBV19; 7 positions agree with TRBD1. From germline, CDR1 is LNHDA and CDR2 SQIVND (reference sequence). With V trimmed by 3 bases and J by 2 bases, 3 bases remained unmatched. The CDR3 has 14 amino acids. The CDR3 reads CASSMDRWNYGYTF. CDR3 coding DNA: TGTGCCAGTAGTATGGACAGGTGGAACTATGGCTACACCTTC.

The DNA for the CDR3 is TGTGCCAGCAGTGAGGGGGGCTCCTACGAGCAGTACTTC. Its translation: CASSEGGSYEQYF. This chain links TRBV6-1 with TRBJ2-7; maybe TRBD2 (6 bases). Germline CDR1 and CDR2: MNHNS and SASEGT. With 3 bases removed from V and 0 bases from J, the gap between germline ends came to 6 bases. The CDR3 covers 13 residues.

The CDR3 loop reads CASSIRQGINTGELFF. In DNA, the CDR3 is TGTGCCAGCAGCATCCGACAGGGCATAAACACCGGGGAGCTGTTTTTT. The chain carries TRBV7-9 and TRBJ2-2; TRBD1 aligns across 7 bases. Losses at the gene ends were 5 bases for V and 2 bases for J; bases not matched to a gene: 8. Germline lookup yields CDR1 SEHNR and CDR2 FQNEAQ (reference sequence). The CDR3 length is 16 residues.

The gene calls are TRBV7-6 and TRBJ2-7; TRBD2 aligns across 8 bases. The CDR3 spans 15 residues. Trimming cost V 4 bases and J 6 bases; bases outside gene matches: 11. Germline-derived CDR1 and CDR2 are SGHVS and FNYEAQ. CDR3 sequence (DNA): TGTGCCAGCAGCTCCTCCGGGACTAGTGCATCCGAGCAGTACTTC. Translation: CASSSSGTSASEQYF. The variable domain in full, completed from reference TRBV7-6 and TRBJ2-7, reads GAGVSQSPRYKVTKRGQDVALRCDPISGHVSLYWYRQALGQGPEFLTYFNYEAQQDKSGLPNDRFSAERPEGSISTLTIQRTEQRDSAMYRCASSSSGTSASEQYFGPGTRLTVT.

The CDR3 coding sequence is TGTGCCAGCAGTGCGACCGGGACAGTCTACGAGCAGTACTTC. Translating gives CASSATGTVYEQYF. The chain employs TRBV28 and TRBJ2-7; 7 bases are shared with TRBD1. V was clipped by 5 bases and J by 3 bases; unmatched bases: 7. The CDR3 is 14 residues long. CDR1 and CDR2 from the germline V gene are MDHEN and SYDVKM.

The chain couples TRBV6-1 to TRBJ1-4, with TRBD1 identical over 7 bases. V gave up 1 base and J gave up 7 bases; unmatched junction bases: 3. The CDR3 length is 14 residues. CDR1 and CDR2 (germline): MNHNS, SASEGT. CDR3 coding DNA: TGTGCCAGCAGTGAAGGACAGGGTTTTGAAAAACTGTTTTTT. It is translated as CASSEGQGFEKLFF.

The chain carries TRBV4-1 and TRBJ1-1; tentative D call: TRBD1 (5 bases). Trimming removed 3 bases at V and 5 bases at J, with 28 bases between. The CDR3 runs to 19 residues. In germline, CDR1 is MGHRA, CDR2 YSYEKL. The CDR3 protein is CASSQPDGIAGVAVTEAFF. The CDR3, as DNA: TGCGCCAGCAGCCAGCCCGACGGGATCGCGGGGGTTGCGGTTACTGAAGCTTTCTTT.

CDR3 sequence reads: CASERGQGETQYF. The CDR3 coding sequence is TGTGCCTCGGAGCGGGGGCAGGGAGAGACCCAGTACTTC. V usage is TRBV10-3 and J usage is TRBJ2-5; 8 bases agree with TRBD2. CDR1 ENHRY and CDR2 SYGVKD come from the germline V gene. The CDR3 covers 13 residues. Trimming removed 11 bases from V and 4 bases from J; junction bases left unmatched: 9.

The gene calls are TRBV28 and TRBJ2-2; D possibly corresponds to TRBD1 (6 bases). Trimming shortened V by 6 bases and J by 7 bases, and 12 bases separated the two germline ends. Germline assignment: CDR1 MDHEN and CDR2 SYDVKM. This CDR3 spans 13 amino acids. CDR3 loop: CASSLTGFGELFF. DNA of the CDR3: TGTGCCAGCAGCCTTACAGGGTTCGGGGAGCTGTTTTTT.

The chain uses TRBV5-1 and TRBJ2-7, with D unresolved. Trimming cost V 5 bases and J 6 bases, with 12 bases left between them. The CDR3 extends over 12 amino acids. Germline CDR1 is SGHRS and CDR2 is YFSETQ. The CDR3 nucleotides are TGCGCCAGCAGATATAACCAGGCCGAGCAGTACTTC. Its protein product is CASRYNQAEQYF.

Turning to this clone: Other DNA sequences within the sample encode an identical CDR3. The chain has TRBV6-7 and TRBJ2-7, with D unclear. TRBV6-7 is an open reading frame whose function is uncertain. V lost 0 bases, J lost 3 bases, and 18 bases lay in between. The CDR3 consists of 17 residues. This chain's CDR3 is CASSYSETRELDYEQYF. CDR3 DNA sequence: TGTGCCAGCAGTTACTCGGAGACTCGCGAACTCGACTACGAGCAGTACTTC.

This clone showed up just a few times. The gene calls are TRBV5-5 and TRBJ2-3; no reliable D call. This CDR3 is built from 13 residues. From germline, CDR1 is SGHKS and CDR2 YYEKEE (reference sequence). Deletions cut 2 bases from V and 2 bases from J, with 6 bases between. The CDR3 spells CASSLDFTDTQYF. The CDR3 DNA reads TGTGCCAGCAGCTTAGACTTCACAGATACGCAGTATTTT.

This chain uses TRBV6-1 with TRBJ2-7; D remains ambiguous. Germline V gene sequence: CDR1 MNHNS, CDR2 SASEGT. V lost 3 bases, J lost 2 bases, and 14 bases lay in between. The CDR3 runs 15 residues. CDR3 protein: CASSESIDTTYEQYF. The CDR3 nucleotides read TGTGCCAGCAGTGAGAGCATTGACACAACCTACGAGCAGTACTTC.

The table lists this clone with a count of one. This chain connects TRBV27 to TRBJ1-1; D not certain. CDR1 is MNHEY, CDR2 SMNVEV, per germline (reference sequence). V was pared by 6 bases and J by 6 bases, with 8 bases between. The CDR3 is 11 amino acids. The CDR3 coding sequence is TGTGCCAGCAGGCGGGGTCCTGAAGCTTTCTTT. This gives the protein CASRRGPEAFF.

The CDR3 DNA reads TGTGCCAGCAGGGAGCGGGGGGGCACAGATACGCAGTATTTT. It encodes CASRERGGTDTQYF. The rearrangement links TRBV13 to TRBJ2-3; 9 bases match TRBD2. With V trimmed by 6 bases and J by 1 base, 2 bases remained unmatched. The CDR3 has 14 amino acids. Germline V lookup: CDR1 PRHDT, CDR2 FYEKMQ (reference sequence).

The chain combines TRBV19 with TRBJ1-5; D uncertain. The CDR3 runs 16 residues. V lost 0 bases to trimming and J lost 0 bases, with 9 bases between them. Per germline, CDR1 LNHDA and CDR2 SQIVND (reference sequence). Here the CDR3 DNA reads TGTGCCAGTAGTATAGATTCGGATTATAGCAATCAGCCCCAGCATTTT. Protein: CASSIDSDYSNQPQHF.

The chain links TRBV6-6 to TRBJ2-2; D is undetermined. Trimming took off 6 bases at V and 0 bases at J, with 8 bases between the two ends. The CDR3 has 14 amino acids. Germline CDR1 and CDR2: MNHNY and SVGAGI (reference sequence). CDR3 nucleotides: TGTGCCAGCAGCCGGGCCACGAACACCGGGGAGCTGTTTTTT. Translated, it gives CASSRATNTGELFF.

This clone was counted only a few times. The V and J genes are TRBV19 and TRBJ1-5; the D gene is possibly TRBD1 (5 bases). Deletions cut 3 bases from V and 1 base from J, with 10 bases between. Looked up from germline, CDR1 is LNHDA and CDR2 is SQIVND (reference sequence). The CDR3 sequence is 15 residues long. DNA for the CDR3: TGTGCCAGTAGTATCTCGGGGCACAGCAATCAGCCCCAGCATTTT. Residues: CASSISGHSNQPQHF.

V and J are TRBV25-1 and TRBJ2-2; D is possibly TRBD2 (5 bases). V shed 4 bases and J shed 3 bases, with 21 bases lying between them. Germline loops: CDR1 MGHDK, CDR2 SYGVNS. This CDR3 contains 18 residues. The DNA for the CDR3 is TGTGCCAGCAGTGCCCCCTCGCCCGCTAGCCGATACACCGGGGAGCTGTTTTTT. This sequence encodes CASSAPSPASRYTGELFF.

J is TRBJ1-6 and V is TRBV30; D is unclear. Germline CDR1 GTSNPN, CDR2 SVGIG (reference sequence). Between the trimmed V and J ends, which lost 5 bases and 6 bases, there was a span of 11 bases. The CDR3 length is 13 residues. The CDR3 here is CAWLRDFNSPLHF. CDR3 in DNA: TGTGCCTGGCTACGAGACTTTAATTCACCCCTCCACTTT.